A single sample gave rise to the 4 T cell receptor beta chains below, sequenced in a study of radiotherapy plus CTLA-4 blockade in lung cancer. Generated by immunoSEQ multiplex PCR, the TCRdb table keeps only in-frame clones and is missing some. The repertoire has about 98,000 clones, 75% to 90% of them found once; the top ten carry approximately 3.4%. This specimen was peripheral blood, taken from a patient treated with radiotherapy plus ipilimumab. These receptors were taken from a human donor with non-small cell lung cancer who had a partial response to radiotherapy plus ipilimumab.

This chain joins TRBV6-1 and TRBJ1-4; 7 positions agree with TRBD1. The CDR3 loop spans 13 amino acids. J lost 6 bases, V lost 6 bases, and 4 bases had no gene match. In germline, CDR1 is MNHNS, CDR2 SASEGT. The CDR3 here is CASSRDRDEKLFF. The CDR3 nucleotides read TGTGCCAGCAGCCGCGACAGGGATGAAAAACTGTTTTTT.

The table lists this clone with a count of one. This rearrangement joins TRBV5-1 to TRBJ2-1; TRBD1 aligns across 8 bases. The germline CDR1 and CDR2 sequences are SGHRS and YFSETQ. This CDR3 is 14 amino acids long. Trimming removed 10 bases from V and 3 bases from J; junction bases left unmatched: 9. For the CDR3, the DNA is TGCGCCCTCCCCGGGACAGGAAACTACAATGAGCAGTTCTTC. Protein: CALPGTGNYNEQFF.

This rearrangement joins TRBV18 to TRBJ1-6, with TRBD1 matching over 8 bases. Germline V gene data show CDR1 as KGHSH and CDR2 as LQKENI. Trimming took 6 bases from V and 7 from J; bases not matched to a gene: 5. The CDR3 runs to 14 residues. The CDR3 protein is CASSQGQVNSPLHF. CDR3 in DNA: TGTGCCAGCTCCCAGGGACAGGTGAATTCACCCCTCCACTTT.

V is TRBV10-3 and J is TRBJ1-1; TRBD1 aligns across 7 bases. Germline V gene sequence: CDR1 ENHRY, CDR2 SYGVKD. V lost 6 bases and J lost 11; bases outside the gene matches: 9. This CDR3 spans 12 amino acids. CDR3 in DNA: TGTGCCATCAGCGCGGACAGGTTGGAGGCTTTCTTT. This gives the protein CAISADRLEAFF.